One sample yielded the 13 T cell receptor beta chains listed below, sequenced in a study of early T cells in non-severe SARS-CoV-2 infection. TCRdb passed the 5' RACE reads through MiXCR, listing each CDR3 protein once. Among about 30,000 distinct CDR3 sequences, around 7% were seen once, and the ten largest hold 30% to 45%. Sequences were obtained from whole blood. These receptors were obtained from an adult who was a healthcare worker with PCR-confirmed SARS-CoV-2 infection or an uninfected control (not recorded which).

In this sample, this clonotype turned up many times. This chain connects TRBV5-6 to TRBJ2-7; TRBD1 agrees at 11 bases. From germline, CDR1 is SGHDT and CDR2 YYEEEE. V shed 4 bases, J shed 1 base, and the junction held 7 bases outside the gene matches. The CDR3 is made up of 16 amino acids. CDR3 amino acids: CASSPRTGGASYEQYF. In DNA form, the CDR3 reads TGTGCCAGCAGCCCCAGGACAGGGGGCGCATCCTACGAGCAGTACTTC.

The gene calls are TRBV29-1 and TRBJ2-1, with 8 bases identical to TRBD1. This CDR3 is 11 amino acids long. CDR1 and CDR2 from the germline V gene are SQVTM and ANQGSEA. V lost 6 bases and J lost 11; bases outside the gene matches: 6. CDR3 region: CSVDVRGQQFF. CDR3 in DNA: TGCAGCGTAGATGTCAGGGGGCAGCAGTTCTTC.

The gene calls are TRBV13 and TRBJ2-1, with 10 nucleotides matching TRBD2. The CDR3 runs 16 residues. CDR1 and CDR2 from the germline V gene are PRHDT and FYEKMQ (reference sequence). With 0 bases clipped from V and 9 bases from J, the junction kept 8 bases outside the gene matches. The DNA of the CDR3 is TGTGCCAGCAGCTTAGGGGGAGCGGGAGGGCCGATTGAGCAGTTCTTC. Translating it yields CASSLGGAGGPIEQFF.

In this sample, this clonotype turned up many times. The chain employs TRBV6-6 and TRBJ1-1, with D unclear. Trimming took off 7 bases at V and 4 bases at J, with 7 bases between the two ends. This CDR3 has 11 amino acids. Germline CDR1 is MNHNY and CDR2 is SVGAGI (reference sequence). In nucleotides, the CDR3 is TGTGCCAGCACCCACTTCACTGAAGCTTTCTTT. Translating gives CASTHFTEAFF.

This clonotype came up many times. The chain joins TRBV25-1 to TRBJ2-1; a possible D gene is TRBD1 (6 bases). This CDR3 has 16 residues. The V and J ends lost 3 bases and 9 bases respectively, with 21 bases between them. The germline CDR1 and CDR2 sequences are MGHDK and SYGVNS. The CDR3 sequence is CASSEPSQGSIGEQFF. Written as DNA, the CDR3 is TGTGCCAGCAGTGAGCCCTCACAGGGTAGTATTGGTGAGCAGTTCTTC.

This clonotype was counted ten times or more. DNA of the CDR3: TGTGCCAGCAGCTTATTAGGCAGCGGGGGCCCCGGGGAGCTGTTTTTT. This gives the protein CASSLLGSGGPGELFF. The V and J genes are TRBV7-2 and TRBJ2-2, with 8 nucleotides matching TRBD2. Germline V lookup: CDR1 SGHTA, CDR2 FQGNSA. The CDR3 consists of 16 residues. J lost 6 bases, V lost 2 bases, and 8 bases had no gene match.

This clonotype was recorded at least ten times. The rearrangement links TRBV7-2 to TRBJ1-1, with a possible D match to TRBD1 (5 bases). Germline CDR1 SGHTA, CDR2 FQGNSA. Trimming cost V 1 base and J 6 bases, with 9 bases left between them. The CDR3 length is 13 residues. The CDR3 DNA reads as TGTGCCAGCAGCTTAGAAGGAGGGGCTGAAGCTTTCTTT. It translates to CASSLEGGAEAFF.

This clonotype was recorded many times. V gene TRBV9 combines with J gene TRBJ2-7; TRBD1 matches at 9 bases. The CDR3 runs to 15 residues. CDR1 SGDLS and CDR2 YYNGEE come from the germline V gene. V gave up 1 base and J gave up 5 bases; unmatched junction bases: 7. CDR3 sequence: CASSVSTGGYNEQYF. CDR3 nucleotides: TGTGCCAGCAGCGTAAGTACAGGGGGCTACAACGAGCAGTACTTC.

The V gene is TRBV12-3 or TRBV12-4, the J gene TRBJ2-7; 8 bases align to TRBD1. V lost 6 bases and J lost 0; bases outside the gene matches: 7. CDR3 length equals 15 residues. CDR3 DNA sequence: TGTGCCAGCAGGACTCAGGGGGCCCTCTCCTACGAGCAGTACTTC. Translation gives CASRTQGALSYEQYF.

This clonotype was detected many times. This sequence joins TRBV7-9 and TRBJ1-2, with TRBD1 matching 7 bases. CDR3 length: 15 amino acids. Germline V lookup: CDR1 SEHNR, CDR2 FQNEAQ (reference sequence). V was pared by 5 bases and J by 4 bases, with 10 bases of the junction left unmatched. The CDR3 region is CASSRLGQAIYGYTF. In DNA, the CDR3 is TGTGCCAGCAGCCGACTAGGACAGGCAATCTATGGCTACACCTTC.

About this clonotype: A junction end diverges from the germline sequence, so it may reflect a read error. The CDR3 protein is CAGSPLSYNEQFF. The CDR3 DNA sequence: TGTGCCGGCTCACCACTCTCTTACAATGAGCAGTTCTTC. The chain couples TRBV18 to TRBJ2-1, with no clear D. This CDR3 spans 13 amino acids. From germline, CDR1 is KGHSH and CDR2 LQKENI.

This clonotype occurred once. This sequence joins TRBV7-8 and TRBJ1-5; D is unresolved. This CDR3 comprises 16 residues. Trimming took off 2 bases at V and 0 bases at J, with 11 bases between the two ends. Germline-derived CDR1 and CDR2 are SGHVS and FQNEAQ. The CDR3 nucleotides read TGTGCCAGCAGCTTATGGTCACTTTATAGCAATCAGCCCCAGCATTTT. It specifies CASSLWSLYSNQPQHF. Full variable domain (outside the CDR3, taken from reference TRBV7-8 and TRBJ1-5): GAGVSQSPRYKVAKRGQDVALRCDPISGHVSLFWYQQALGQGPEFLTYFQNEAQLDKSGLPSDRFFAERPEGSVSTLKIQRTQQEDSAVYLCASSLWSLYSNQPQHFGDGTRLSIL.

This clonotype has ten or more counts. The DNA of the CDR3 is TGTGCCAGCAGCTTACTGGGATCGATGAACACTGAAGCTTTCTTT. Translation: CASSLLGSMNTEAFF. The V and J genes are TRBV7-3 and TRBJ1-1, with no clear D. CDR1 and CDR2 from the germline V gene are SGHTA and FQGTGA. This CDR3 region has 15 residues. V was trimmed by 2 bases and J by 0 bases, leaving 10 bases between them.